Shown below are 25 T cell receptor beta chains from a single sample sequenced in a study of shared clonotypes between healthy human individuals. The data were produced by immunoSEQ multiplex PCR, yet TCRdb's version contains in-frame clones alone and is incomplete. This table holds approximately 2.3 million clones, 93% found once. The sequenced sample consisted of naive CD4+ T cells from PBMCs. Subset indicated: CD45RA+ positively selected. These receptors originate from a man younger than 30 in good health. Some clones in this sample may be carry-over from other donors' samples.

The chain combines TRBV5-3 with TRBJ2-7, with a weak D call TRBD2 (5 bases). TRBV5-3 is labeled an ORF, and its function is uncertain. This CDR3 contains 20 residues. The V gene lost 0 bases and the J gene lost 2 bases, with 27 bases spanning the gap. This CDR3 is CARSLEGAADSNLTTYEQYF. The CDR3 DNA sequence: TGTGCCAGAAGCTTGGAGGGTGCAGCGGACTCGAACTTGACCACCTACGAGCAGTACTTC.

This clone has just a few counts. J is TRBJ1-1 and V is TRBV10-1, with 10 bases lining up with TRBD1. V was clipped by 4 bases and J by 1 base; unmatched bases: 3. This CDR3 contains 15 residues. The germline V gene has CDR1 WNHNN and CDR2 SYGVQD (reference sequence). Written as DNA, the CDR3 is TGCGCCAGCAGTGCGGGACAGGGGACGAACACTGAAGCTTTCTTT. Encoded protein: CASSAGQGTNTEAFF.

This clone was observed a single time. The V and J genes are TRBV2 and TRBJ2-5; 15 bases are shared with TRBD2. CDR1 and CDR2 from the germline V gene are SNHLY and FYNNEI. Trimming removed 6 bases from V and 7 bases from J; junction bases left unmatched: 9. This CDR3 spans 16 amino acids. The CDR3 here is CASSRTSGGVGGTQYF. The CDR3 coding sequence is TGTGCCAGCAGCCGGACTAGCGGGGGGGTCGGCGGGACCCAGTACTTC.

The chain joins TRBV6-5 to TRBJ2-1; D gene ambiguous. This CDR3 region has 16 residues. Germline lookup yields CDR1 MNHEY and CDR2 SVGAGI. Trimming took 0 bases from V and 4 from J, leaving 13 bases between them. In DNA, the CDR3 is TGTGCCAGCAGTTACTCGACCGCAGTACCATACAATGAGCAGTTCTTC. It translates to CASSYSTAVPYNEQFF.

This chain links TRBV2 with TRBJ2-5, with 8 bases identical to TRBD2. Germline CDR1 reads SNHLY; CDR2 reads FYNNEI. CDR3 length equals 17 residues. With V trimmed by 2 bases and J by 6 bases, 14 bases remained unmatched. The CDR3 here is CASSENPASGLGKTQYF. The CDR3 nucleotides read TGTGCCAGCAGTGAAAACCCCGCTAGCGGGCTCGGAAAGACCCAGTACTTC.

The rearrangement joins TRBV30 to TRBJ2-7; D gene unclear. Germline values: CDR1 GTSNPN, CDR2 SVGIG (reference sequence). The germline V and J ends were trimmed by 6 bases and 2 bases, with 17 bases remaining between them. The CDR3 is 14 amino acids. CDR3 region: CACITNWGTYEQYF. CDR3 in DNA: TGTGCCTGTATCACAAACTGGGGTACCTACGAGCAGTACTTC.

This chain joins TRBV7-2 and TRBJ1-5; 8 bases are a match to TRBD1. Germline loops: CDR1 SGHTA, CDR2 FQGNSA. This CDR3 is 15 amino acids long. Germline trimming cut 5 bases from V and 1 base from J; bases unmatched to any gene: 4. CDR3 in amino acids: CASSKWTGSNQPQHF. The DNA for the CDR3 is TGTGCCAGCAGCAAGTGGACAGGGAGCAATCAGCCCCAGCATTTT.

The rearrangement uses TRBV7-3 and TRBJ1-3; 7 nucleotides match TRBD1. V lost 5 bases, J lost 8 bases, and 12 bases stayed unmatched. In germline, CDR1 is SGHTA, CDR2 FQGTGA. This CDR3 is built from 15 residues. The CDR3 reads CASSPTGDSGHTIYF. CDR3 coding DNA: TGTGCCAGCAGCCCGACCGGGGACAGCGGGCACACCATATATTTT.

This chain joins TRBV5-8 and TRBJ2-5; possibly TRBD2 for D (5 bases). Germline lookup yields CDR1 SGHTS and CDR2 YDEGEE. V gave up 0 bases and J gave up 2 bases, with 14 bases separating them. CDR3 length: 16 residues. CDR3 in amino acids: CASSLVERLRQETQYF. CDR3 sequence (DNA): TGTGCCAGCAGCTTGGTAGAGCGGTTACGGCAAGAGACCCAGTACTTC.

CDR3 residues: CASSPPGEAFF. CDR3 bases: TGTGCCAGCTCTCCCCCAGGAGAAGCTTTCTTT. The rearrangement uses TRBV18 and TRBJ1-1; D gene ambiguous. Germline CDR1 and CDR2: KGHSH and LQKENI. The length of the CDR3 is 11 residues. V shed 6 bases and J shed 8 bases, with 10 bases lying between them.

Turning to this clone: An end of the junction differs from the germline gene, which may be a read error. The chain couples TRBV27 to TRBJ1-3; D is possibly TRBD1 (6 bases). From germline, CDR1 is MNHEY and CDR2 SMNVEV (reference sequence). The CDR3 totals 18 residues. CDR3 nucleotide sequence: TGTGCCAGCAGTTTAAGGGGGGACAAAAGGGACTCTAGAAACACCATATATTTT. Amino acid sequence: CASSLRGDKRDSRNTIYF.

The rearrangement uses TRBV14 and TRBJ2-1; maybe TRBD1 (5 bases). The V gene lost 5 bases and the J gene lost 7 bases, with 18 bases spanning the gap. CDR3 length: 15 amino acids. Germline V gene lookup returns CDR1 SGHDN and CDR2 FVKESK. The CDR3 coding sequence is TGTGCCAGCAGCTCGAGTGGGGCCCGCCGAAATGAGCAGTTCTTC. Amino acid sequence: CASSSSGARRNEQFF.

This rearrangement joins TRBV5-4 to TRBJ1-2, with no clear D. The V gene's germline CDR1 is SGHNT and CDR2 YYREEE (reference sequence). Trimming stripped 0 bases from V and 4 bases from J, with 13 bases between. The CDR3 runs 15 residues. The CDR3 protein is CASSLGAGGSYGYTF. The CDR3 DNA reads as TGTGCCAGCAGCTTGGGCGCGGGAGGGAGCTATGGCTACACCTTC.

The J gene is TRBJ2-6, the V gene TRBV25-1; D unresolved. Germline CDR1 reads MGHDK; CDR2 reads SYGVNS. This CDR3 contains 17 residues. The V gene lost 3 bases and the J gene lost 1 base, with 13 bases spanning the gap. Here the CDR3 reads CASSDPRSQSGANVLTF. CDR3 DNA: TGTGCCAGCAGTGACCCAAGGAGTCAATCTGGGGCCAACGTCCTGACTTTC.

This clone has only one observation. V gene TRBV27 combines with J gene TRBJ2-4; 7 bases align to TRBD2. V shed 11 bases and J 6 bases; nucleotides not matched to a gene: 16. This CDR3 is built from 15 residues. Germline lookup yields CDR1 MNHEY and CDR2 SMNVEV (reference sequence). This CDR3 is CARASEGGPRNIQYF. CDR3 coding DNA: TGTGCCCGGGCCTCTGAGGGAGGGCCGAGAAACATTCAGTACTTC.

The J gene is TRBJ2-5, the V gene TRBV2; TRBD2 might be the D (6 bases). There are 14 residues in the CDR3. V lost 6 bases, J lost 10 bases, and 21 bases lay in between. CDR1 and CDR2 (germline): SNHLY, FYNNEI. The CDR3 is CASRASEKQPRQYF. The CDR3 region has the DNA TGTGCCAGCAGGGCTAGCGAAAAACAGCCACGCCAGTACTTC.

V usage is TRBV28 and J usage is TRBJ2-3; 9 nucleotides agree with TRBD2. Trimming at V came to 6 bases and at J to 7 bases, leaving 14 bases not matched to a gene. Germline V gives CDR1 MDHEN, CDR2 SYDVKM. This CDR3 contains 16 residues. The CDR3 bases are TGTGCCAGCAGCATACCGGGACTAGCCTCATTCTATACGCAGTATTTT. Its translation is CASSIPGLASFYTQYF.

The chain links TRBV19 to TRBJ2-7; 11 bases fit TRBD2. This CDR3 is built from 14 residues. Per germline, CDR1 LNHDA and CDR2 SQIVND (reference sequence). V shed 6 bases, J shed 4 bases, and the junction held 5 bases outside the gene matches. The CDR3, as DNA: TGTGCCAGTAGCCTGACTAGCGGGACGTACGAGCAGTACTTC. As protein: CASSLTSGTYEQYF. The entire variable domain, with the rest obtained from reference TRBV19 and TRBJ2-7, is as follows: DGGITQSPKYLFRKEGQNVTLSCEQNLNHDAMYWYRQDPGQGLRLIYYSQIVNDFQKGDIAEGYSVSREKKESFPLTVTSAQKNPTAFYLCASSLTSGTYEQYFGPGTRLTVT.

The chain combines TRBV2 with TRBJ1-2, with D uncertain. Germline V CDR1 and CDR2: SNHLY, FYNNEI. V was clipped by 3 bases and J by 7 bases, with 9 bases between them. The CDR3 is 12 residues long. CDR3 nucleotide sequence: TGTGCCAGCAGTGACCACGGGTCTGGCTACACCTTC. The encoded protein is CASSDHGSGYTF.

With regard to this clone: This same CDR3 is encoded by further DNA sequences in the sample. The V call is TRBV7-2, the J call TRBJ2-7; TRBD2 matches at 7 bases. Trimming removed 5 bases from V and 4 bases from J; junction bases left unmatched: 2. Germline assignment: CDR1 SGHTA and CDR2 FQGNSA. The CDR3 runs 12 residues. CDR3 DNA sequence: TGTGCCAGCAGCCCCGGGGGGTACGAGCAGTACTTC. It encodes CASSPGGYEQYF.

Worth noting for this clone: Other nucleotide sequences in the sample specify the same CDR3. This chain connects TRBV5-1 to TRBJ2-2; D gene unclear. Germline-derived CDR1 and CDR2 are SGHRS and YFSETQ. The CDR3 totals 14 residues. V was pared by 5 bases and J by 0 bases, with 8 bases between. CDR3 amino acids: CASRTRPNTGELFF. CDR3 DNA: TGCGCCAGCAGGACCCGACCGAACACCGGGGAGCTGTTTTTT. Using reference TRBV5-1 and TRBJ2-2 for the parts outside the CDR3, the full variable domain is KAGVTQTPRYLIKTRGQQVTLSCSPISGHRSVSWYQQTPGQGLQFLFEYFSETQRNKGNFPGRFSGRQFSNSRSEMNVSTLELGDSALYLCASRTRPNTGELFFGEGSRLTVL.

The chain uses TRBV28 and TRBJ1-2, with a tentative D call TRBD1 (5 bases). This CDR3 has 13 residues. CDR1 is MDHEN and CDR2 is SYDVKM in the germline V gene. The V gene lost 4 bases and the J gene lost 7 bases, with 13 bases spanning the gap. CDR3 in DNA: TGTGCCAGCAGTTCCACCACCGGGGCTGGCTACACCTTC. Translation gives CASSSTTGAGYTF.

This clone was found a few times. V and J are TRBV10-1 and TRBJ2-3, with 11 bases that match TRBD2. The trim removed 3 bases at V and 1 base at J, leaving 0 bases unmatched. CDR3 length equals 15 residues. Germline lookup yields CDR1 WNHNN and CDR2 SYGVQD (reference sequence). CDR3 protein: CASSELAGGTDTQYF. The CDR3 coding sequence is TGCGCCAGCAGTGAACTAGCGGGAGGCACAGATACGCAGTATTTT.

The V gene is TRBV9, the J gene TRBJ2-3; D not resolved. The germline gives CDR1 SGDLS, CDR2 YYNGEE. CDR3 length equals 16 residues. Trimming pared 0 bases from V and 0 bases from J, leaving 11 bases between. CDR3 nucleotides: TGTGCCAGCAGCGTAGGGGGTGATACTAGCACAGATACGCAGTATTTT. Translation: CASSVGGDTSTDTQYF.

CDR3 protein: CASSEVAGGDYEQYF. In DNA, the CDR3 is TGTGCCAGCAGCGAAGTAGCAGGGGGGGACTACGAGCAGTACTTC. The genes are TRBV5-4 and TRBJ2-7; possibly TRBD1 or TRBD2 for D (7 bases each). V was pared by 4 bases and J by 3 bases, with 17 bases between. The length of the CDR3 is 15 residues. Per germline, CDR1 SGHNT and CDR2 YYREEE (reference sequence).